This T cell receptor beta chain was retrieved from a study of shared clonotypes between healthy human individuals. In the study overall: The plates for each donor numbered three CD4 naive, three CD4 memory, two CD8 naive and one CD8 memory. Study-wide points: Since donors were few, the genetic and exposure-history diversity represented was limited. Clonotypes shared by all four donors outscored non-shared clonotypes in generation probability.

In the naive CD8 group, cells lacked CD45RO and were positively selected for CCR7, so terminally differentiated effector memory CD45RA+ cells were left out. V was pared by 4 bases and J by 7 bases, with 9 bases of the junction left unmatched. CDR1 is MGHRA, CDR2 YSYEKL, per germline. The CDR3 contains 14 residues. In regard to this clone: Its antigen is undetermined.

Method: immunoSEQ multiplex PCR; TCRdb's copy keeps in-frame clones and lacks some. The table lists some 2.1 million clones, about 94% of them singletons. Sequences were obtained from naive CD8+ T cells from PBMCs. The chain links TRBV4-1 to TRBJ2-7; 8 positions agree with TRBD1. The clonotype comes from a man aged 18 to 35 in good health. Some clones in this sample may be carry-over from other donors' samples. CDR3 nucleotide sequence: TGCGCCAGCAGCCTCCGACAGGGGCGAAATGAGCAGTACTTC. It encodes CASSLRQGRNEQYF.